A single sample is the source of the 21 T cell receptor beta chains below, sequenced in a study of T cell changes during pregnancy in multiple sclerosis. Assay used: immunoSEQ multiplex PCR; TCRdb lists only in-frame clones, some missing. The table lists roughly 28,000 clones, 90% to 95% of them singletons. The sequences come from CD8+ T cells from peripheral blood mononuclear cells, collected before pregnancy. The receptors shown here come from a female donor with multiple sclerosis, enrolled in a pregnancy study.

This clone showed up just once. The chain combines TRBV5-6 with TRBJ2-2; weak D call: TRBD1 (5 bases). The germline V gene encodes CDR1 SGHDT and CDR2 YYEEEE. V gave up 4 bases and J gave up 3 bases, with 16 bases separating them. The CDR3 has 16 amino acids. CDR3 sequence (DNA): TGTGCCAGCAGCATTGTTAGGGGTTCCGACACCGGGGAGCTGTTTTTT. It yields the protein CASSIVRGSDTGELFF.

V gene TRBV4-3 combines with J gene TRBJ2-7; the D gene is possibly TRBD2 (7 bases). The germline gives CDR1 LGHNA, CDR2 YSLEER. Trimming removed 4 bases at V and 4 bases at J, with 20 bases between. This CDR3 comprises 16 residues. The CDR3 region is CASSLDEGRGGYEQYF. CDR3 nucleotides: TGCGCCAGCAGCCTGGACGAGGGGAGGGGGGGGTACGAGCAGTACTTC.

The V call is TRBV27, the J call TRBJ2-1; TRBD2 matches at 15 bases. This CDR3 contains 15 residues. Germline CDR1 MNHEY, CDR2 SMNVEV (reference sequence). The V gene end was trimmed by 6 bases and the J gene end by 8 bases; junction bases not matched to a gene: 5. CDR3 sequence (DNA): TGTGCCAGCAGCCGGACTAGCGGGAGGGTCGATGAGCAGTTCTTC. Amino acids: CASSRTSGRVDEQFF.

This clone is termed medium-sized (0.01 to 0.1%). This chain uses TRBV30 with TRBJ2-2; 9 bases align to TRBD1. Germline V CDR1 and CDR2: GTSNPN, SVGIG (reference sequence). This CDR3 has 14 amino acids. The J segment lost 3 bases and the V segment lost 3 bases, leaving 2 bases of the junction unmatched. CDR3 region: CAWRTGGDTGELFF. DNA of the CDR3: TGTGCCTGGAGGACAGGGGGTGACACCGGGGAGCTGTTTTTT.

The V and J genes are TRBV14 and TRBJ2-3; D perhaps matches TRBD1 (6 bases). CDR1 and CDR2 from the germline V gene are SGHDN and FVKESK. The CDR3 has 12 residues. Trimming removed 8 bases from V and 7 bases from J, with 13 bases in between. The CDR3 sequence: CASAGTLYTQYF. The CDR3 DNA reads as TGTGCCAGCGCCGGGACACTGTATACGCAGTATTTT.

This clone occurred once. The V call is TRBV29-1, the J call TRBJ2-5; D call uncertain. Trimming took 8 bases from V and 2 from J, leaving 6 bases between them. The length of the CDR3 is 10 residues. The germline CDR1 and CDR2 sequences are SQVTM and ANQGSEA. The chain's CDR3 is CSHFQETQYF. In nucleotides, the CDR3 is TGCAGCCATTTTCAAGAGACCCAGTACTTC.

This clone appeared a single time. The V gene is TRBV5-6, the J gene TRBJ1-1; D remains unclear. The germline V gene has CDR1 SGHDT and CDR2 YYEEEE. The CDR3 spans 15 residues. V lost 0 bases to trimming and J lost 1 base, with 10 bases between them. CDR3 residues: CASSLVHLWNTEAFF. The CDR3 DNA reads as TGTGCCAGCAGCTTGGTACATCTCTGGAACACTGAAGCTTTCTTT. The whole variable domain, filled in from reference TRBV5-6 and TRBJ1-1, reads DAGVTQSPTHLIKTRGQQVTLRCSPKSGHDTVSWYQQALGQGPQFIFQYYEEEERQRGNFPDRFSGHQFPNYSSELNVNALLLGDSALYLCASSLVHLWNTEAFFGQGTRLTVV.

Only one count was recorded for this clone. V and J are TRBV9 and TRBJ2-7, with D unresolved. The V and J ends lost 0 bases and 6 bases respectively, with 7 bases between them. The CDR3 has 12 residues. Germline-derived CDR1 and CDR2 are SGDLS and YYNGEE. CDR3 region: CASSVEGGEQYF. DNA of the CDR3: TGTGCCAGCAGCGTAGAAGGCGGCGAGCAGTACTTC.

The rearrangement links TRBV7-9 to TRBJ1-1, with 9 bases that match TRBD1. Germline CDR1 is SEHNR and CDR2 is FQNEAQ (reference sequence). The ends lost 5 bases at V and 3 bases at J; junction bases unmatched: 7. CDR3 length: 15 amino acids. The CDR3 here is CASSDRDREDTEAFF. Here the CDR3 DNA reads TGTGCCAGCAGCGACCGGGACAGGGAAGACACTGAAGCTTTCTTT. The variable domain in full, with the rest retrieved from reference TRBV7-9 and TRBJ1-1, is DTGVSQNPRHKITKRGQNVTFRCDPISEHNRLYWYRQTLGQGPEFLTYFQNEAQLEKSRLLSDRFSAERPKGSFSTLEIQRTEQGDSAMYLCASSDRDREDTEAFFGQGTRLTVV.

With respect to this clone: Other nucleotide sequences in the sample specify the same CDR3. The chain uses TRBV6-1 and TRBJ2-7; 8 bases fit TRBD1. This CDR3 has 14 amino acids. Trimming cost V 3 bases and J 5 bases; bases outside gene matches: 6. Germline CDR1 MNHNS, CDR2 SASEGT. The CDR3 nucleotides read TGTGCCAGCAGTGAGGTGACAGGGGCAAACGAGCAGTACTTC. Its translation: CASSEVTGANEQYF.

The chain joins TRBV6-1 to TRBJ2-4, with no clear D. Between the trimmed V and J ends, which lost 3 bases and 0 bases, there was a span of 9 bases. From germline, CDR1 is MNHNS and CDR2 SASEGT. The CDR3 runs 15 residues. CDR3 loop: CASSEVQAAKNIQYF. DNA for the CDR3: TGTGCCAGCAGTGAGGTTCAGGCAGCCAAAAACATTCAGTACTTC.

V and J are TRBV19 and TRBJ1-2; D possibly corresponds to TRBD1 (6 bases). The V and J ends lost 7 bases and 1 base respectively, with 16 bases between them. The CDR3 is 15 amino acids. The germline V gene has CDR1 LNHDA and CDR2 SQIVND (reference sequence). CDR3 amino acids: CASTREGEVNYGYTF. The CDR3 nucleotides are TGTGCCAGTACCAGGGAGGGGGAAGTTAACTATGGCTACACCTTC.

The chain recombines TRBV29-1 with TRBJ2-5; D is possibly TRBD2 (5 bases). The CDR3 runs 13 residues. Trimming took 1 base from V and 9 from J, leaving 15 bases between them. Germline CDR1 is SQVTM and CDR2 is ANQGSEA. CDR3 nucleotides: TGCAGCGTTGAAGGGGCCACGGGATGGGCCCAGTACTTC. It yields the protein CSVEGATGWAQYF.

Turning to this clone: Germline is not matched at one junction end, which may reflect a read error. The chain uses TRBV6-1 and TRBJ1-1, with TRBD1 matching over 8 bases. Germline loops: CDR1 MNHNS, CDR2 SASEGT. The CDR3 sequence is 16 residues long. The CDR3 spells CAISVRDRRPRTEAFF. The CDR3 region has the DNA TGTGCCATCAGTGTAAGGGACAGGCGCCCGAGGACTGAAGCTTTCTTT.

The chain joins TRBV5-8 to TRBJ2-3, with TRBD2 matching 7 bases. V dropped 0 bases and J dropped 2; count of bases not matched to a gene: 6. The CDR3 is 16 amino acids. The germline V gene encodes CDR1 SGHTS and CDR2 YDEGEE. This CDR3 is CASSLALAVDTDTQYF. The CDR3 nucleotides read TGTGCCAGCAGCTTGGCGCTAGCGGTTGACACAGATACGCAGTATTTT.

The chain has TRBV29-1 and TRBJ1-3; D not resolved. V was pared by 6 bases and J by 4 bases, with 10 bases between. The CDR3 length is 12 residues. Germline lookup yields CDR1 SQVTM and CDR2 ANQGSEA. The CDR3: CSVDSGGNTIYF. CDR3 nucleotide sequence: TGCAGCGTCGACTCCGGCGGAAACACCATATATTTT.

The chain combines TRBV13 with TRBJ2-5; tentatively, D is TRBD2 (7 bases). The CDR3 runs to 16 residues. V dropped 4 bases and J dropped 4 bases, with 19 bases sitting between them. Looked up from germline, CDR1 is PRHDT and CDR2 is FYEKMQ (reference sequence). The CDR3 sequence is CASSWGGAGNGETQYF. CDR3 nucleotides: TGTGCCAGCAGCTGGGGGGGCGCCGGCAATGGAGAGACCCAGTACTTC.

The chain is built from TRBV28 and TRBJ1-2, with 8 bases matching TRBD1. CDR1 and CDR2 from the germline V gene are MDHEN and SYDVKM. The CDR3 covers 15 residues. Trimming removed 5 bases from V and 4 bases from J; junction bases left unmatched: 9. CDR3 sequence: CASSPRTGIGYGYTF. In DNA, the CDR3 is TGTGCCAGCAGTCCCCGGACAGGGATAGGCTATGGCTACACCTTC.

The CDR3 region has the DNA TGTGCCAGCAGCCCGCAGGGAAGGGATCAGCCCCAGCATTTT. It encodes CASSPQGRDQPQHF. J is TRBJ1-5 and V is TRBV7-9; weak D call: TRBD1 (5 bases). The length of the CDR3 is 14 residues. V lost 5 bases and J 5 bases, leaving 13 bases between the germline ends. CDR1 is SEHNR and CDR2 is FQNEAQ in the germline V gene (reference sequence). The whole variable domain, filled in from reference TRBV7-9 and TRBJ1-5, reads DTGVSQNPRHKITKRGQNVTFRCDPISEHNRLYWYRQTLGQGPEFLTYFQNEAQLEKSRLLSDRFSAERPKGSFSTLEIQRTEQGDSAMYLCASSPQGRDQPQHFGDGTRLSIL.

The chain is built from TRBV27 and TRBJ2-7, with 9 bases matching TRBD1. V was clipped by 5 bases and J by 5 bases; unmatched bases: 7. CDR3 size: 14 residues. In germline, CDR1 is MNHEY, CDR2 SMNVEV (reference sequence). The CDR3 loop is CASSPWDREDEQYF. CDR3 in DNA: TGTGCCAGCAGTCCCTGGGACAGGGAGGACGAGCAGTACTTC.

This sequence joins TRBV6-5 and TRBJ1-1, with a weak D call TRBD1 (5 bases). The CDR3 length is 14 residues. Trimming cost V 6 bases and J 2 bases, with 13 bases left between them. The germline V gene has CDR1 MNHEY and CDR2 SVGAGI. CDR3 DNA: TGTGCCAGCAGCAACAGCGGGGGAAACACTGAAGCTTTCTTT. This translates into CASSNSGGNTEAFF.